These 6 T cell receptor beta chains originate from one sample sequenced in a study of shared T cell receptors in the human thymus (dated by TCRdb to about 2021). The library was built by means of the immunoSEQ multiplex PCR assay. Here the immuneACCESS table is served through TCRdb, limited to in-frame sequences with V and J called. Missing clones are a known gap in these copies; in checked studies unresolved V genes cover under half, and the rest lacks a known reason. This sample has hundreds of thousands of clones in its table, and around 87% of those were observed once. Jointly, the top ten make up about 0.0094% of the sample. This sample was also put to use in a study of human thymus T cells.

The sample was thymocytes. The receptors derive from a boy younger than two with a congenital heart defect. Donor details come from another sample of the same person, matched by shared clones.

This chain links TRBV5-1 with TRBJ2-3; 8 positions match TRBD2. Per the germline V gene, CDR1 is SGHRS and CDR2 is YFSETQ. After removal of 2 bases from V and 2 bases from J, the junction contained 19 bases not matched to a gene. The CDR3 consists of 20 residues. The CDR3 DNA is TGCGCCAGCAGCTTAGCGGGTACCAGCGGGAGAGGGACCCCCACAGATACGCAGTATTTT. Protein product: CASSLAGTSGRGTPTDTQYF.

The CDR3: CASSLVLGRGGVYGYTF. The CDR3 DNA sequence: TGTGCCAGCAGCTTAGTCCTAGGTCGAGGTGGTGTCTATGGCTACACCTTC. The chain couples TRBV7-2 to TRBJ1-2; unclear D gene. Trimming took off 1 base at V and 4 bases at J, with 19 bases between the two ends. CDR1 is SGHTA and CDR2 is FQGNSA in the germline V gene. This CDR3 contains 17 residues.

The chain employs TRBV6-5 and TRBJ1-4; weak D call: TRBD1 (6 bases). The V gene's germline CDR1 is MNHEY and CDR2 SVGAGI. The V and J ends lost 6 bases and 6 bases respectively, with 14 bases between them. The CDR3 contains 14 residues. The CDR3 DNA is TGTGCCAGCAGGTACAGGGAGGGAGATGAAAAACTGTTTTTT. Amino acids: CASRYREGDEKLFF.

V usage is TRBV6-5 and J usage is TRBJ1-5; D uncertain. The CDR3 runs to 13 residues. V dropped 2 bases and J dropped 4 bases, with 6 bases sitting between them. Germline-derived CDR1 and CDR2 are MNHEY and SVGAGI. This CDR3 reads CASSYTRNQPQHF. The CDR3 region has the DNA TGTGCCAGCAGTTACACCAGGAATCAGCCCCAGCATTTT.

J is TRBJ1-4 and V is TRBV7-9; a possible D gene is TRBD1 (5 bases). The CDR3 is 15 residues long. V lost 1 base, J lost 5 bases, and 11 bases lay in between. Germline loops: CDR1 SEHNR, CDR2 FQNEAQ (reference sequence). This CDR3 is CASSLVRVGNEKLFF. The CDR3 region has the DNA TGTGCCAGCAGCTTAGTCAGGGTTGGGAATGAAAAACTGTTTTTT.

The table lists this clone with a few counts. The chain joins TRBV7-9 to TRBJ2-7, with TRBD2 identical over 7 bases. Trimming took 7 bases from V and 4 from J; bases not matched to a gene: 7. The CDR3 extends over 13 amino acids. Germline CDR1 SEHNR, CDR2 FQNEAQ (reference sequence). CDR3 sequence reads: CASTQAGLYEQYF. In DNA, the CDR3 is TGTGCCAGCACACAAGCGGGGTTATACGAGCAGTACTTC.